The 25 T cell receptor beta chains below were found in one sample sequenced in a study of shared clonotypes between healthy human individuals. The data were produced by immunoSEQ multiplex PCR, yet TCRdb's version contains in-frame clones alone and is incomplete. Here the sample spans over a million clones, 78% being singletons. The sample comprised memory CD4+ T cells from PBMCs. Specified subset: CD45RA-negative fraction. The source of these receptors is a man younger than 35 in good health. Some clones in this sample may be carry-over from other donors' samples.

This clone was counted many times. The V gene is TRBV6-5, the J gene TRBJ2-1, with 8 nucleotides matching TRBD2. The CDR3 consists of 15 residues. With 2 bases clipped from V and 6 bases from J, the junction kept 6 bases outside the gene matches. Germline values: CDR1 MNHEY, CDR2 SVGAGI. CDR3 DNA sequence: TGTGCCAGCAGTTACGAGGGACTAGACACCAATGAGCAGTTCTTC. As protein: CASSYEGLDTNEQFF.

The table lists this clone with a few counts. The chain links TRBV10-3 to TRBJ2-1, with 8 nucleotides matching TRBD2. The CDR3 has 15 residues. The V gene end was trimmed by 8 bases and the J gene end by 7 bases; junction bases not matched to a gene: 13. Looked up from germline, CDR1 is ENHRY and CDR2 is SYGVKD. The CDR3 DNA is TGTGCCATCTCTCAAGCGGGAGTCAAGGTAAATGAGCAGTTCTTC. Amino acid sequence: CAISQAGVKVNEQFF.

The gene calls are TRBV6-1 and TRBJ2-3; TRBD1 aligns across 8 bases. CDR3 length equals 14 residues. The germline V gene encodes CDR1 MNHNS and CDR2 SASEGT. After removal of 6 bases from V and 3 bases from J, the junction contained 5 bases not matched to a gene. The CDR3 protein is CASSDWTGTDTQYF. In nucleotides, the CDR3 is TGTGCCAGCAGCGACTGGACAGGGACAGATACGCAGTATTTT.

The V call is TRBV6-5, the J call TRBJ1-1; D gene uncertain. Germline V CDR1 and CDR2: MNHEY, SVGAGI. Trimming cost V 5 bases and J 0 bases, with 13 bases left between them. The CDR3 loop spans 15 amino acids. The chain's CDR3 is CASSPKRGVNTEAFF. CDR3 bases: TGTGCCAGCAGTCCCAAACGCGGGGTGAACACTGAAGCTTTCTTT.

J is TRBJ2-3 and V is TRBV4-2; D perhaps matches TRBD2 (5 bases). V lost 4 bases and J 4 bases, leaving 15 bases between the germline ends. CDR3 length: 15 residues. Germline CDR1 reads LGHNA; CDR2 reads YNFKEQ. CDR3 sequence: CASSPGGSVADTQYF. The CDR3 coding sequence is TGTGCCAGCAGCCCCGGAGGTAGCGTGGCAGATACGCAGTATTTT.

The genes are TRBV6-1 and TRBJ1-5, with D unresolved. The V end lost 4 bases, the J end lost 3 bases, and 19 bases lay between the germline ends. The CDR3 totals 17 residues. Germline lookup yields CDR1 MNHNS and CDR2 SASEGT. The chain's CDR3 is CASSAVGSEVSNQPQHF. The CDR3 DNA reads TGTGCCAGCAGTGCGGTGGGGAGTGAGGTTTCCAATCAGCCCCAGCATTTT.

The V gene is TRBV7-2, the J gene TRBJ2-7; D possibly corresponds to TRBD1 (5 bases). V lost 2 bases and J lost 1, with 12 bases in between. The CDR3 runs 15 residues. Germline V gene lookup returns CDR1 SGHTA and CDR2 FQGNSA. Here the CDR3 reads CASSLLGAASYEQYF. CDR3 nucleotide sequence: TGTGCCAGCAGCTTATTAGGGGCGGCTTCCTACGAGCAGTACTTC.

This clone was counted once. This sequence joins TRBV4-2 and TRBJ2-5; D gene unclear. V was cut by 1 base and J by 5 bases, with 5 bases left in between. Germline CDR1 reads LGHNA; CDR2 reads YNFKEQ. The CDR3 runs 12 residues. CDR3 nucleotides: TGTGCCAGCAGCCAAGGGTGGGAGACCCAGTACTTC. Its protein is CASSQGWETQYF.

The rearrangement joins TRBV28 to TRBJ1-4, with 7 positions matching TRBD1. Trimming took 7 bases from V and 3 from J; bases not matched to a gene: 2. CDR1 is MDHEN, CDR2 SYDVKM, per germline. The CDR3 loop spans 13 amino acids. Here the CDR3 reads CASTTGPNEKLFF. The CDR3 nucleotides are TGTGCCAGCACGACAGGGCCTAATGAAAAACTGTTTTTT.

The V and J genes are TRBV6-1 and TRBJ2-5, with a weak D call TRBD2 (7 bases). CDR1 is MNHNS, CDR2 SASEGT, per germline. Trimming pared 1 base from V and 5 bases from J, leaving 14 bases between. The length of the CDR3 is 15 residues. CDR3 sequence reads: CASSEVGRGGETQYF. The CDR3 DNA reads TGTGCCAGCAGTGAAGTGGGCAGGGGAGGGGAGACCCAGTACTTC.

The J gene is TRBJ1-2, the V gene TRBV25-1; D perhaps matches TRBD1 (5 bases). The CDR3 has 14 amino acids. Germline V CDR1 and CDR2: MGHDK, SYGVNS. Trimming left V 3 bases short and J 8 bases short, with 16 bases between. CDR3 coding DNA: TGTGCCAGCAGTGAGAGACAGCGGACCGGGGGCTACACCTTC. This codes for CASSERQRTGGYTF.

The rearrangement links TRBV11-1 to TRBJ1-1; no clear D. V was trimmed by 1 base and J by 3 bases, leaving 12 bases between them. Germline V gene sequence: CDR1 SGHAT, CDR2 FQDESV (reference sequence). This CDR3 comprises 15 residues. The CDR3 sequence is CASSLEKSLDTEAFF. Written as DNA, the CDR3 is TGTGCCAGCAGCTTAGAGAAATCTCTGGACACTGAAGCTTTCTTT.

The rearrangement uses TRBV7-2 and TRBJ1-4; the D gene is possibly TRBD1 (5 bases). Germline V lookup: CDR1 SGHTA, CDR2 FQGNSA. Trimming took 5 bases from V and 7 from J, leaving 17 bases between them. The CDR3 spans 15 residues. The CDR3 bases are TGTGCCAGCAGCAACCAAGGGTTGGGGCGTGAAAAACTGTTTTTT. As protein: CASSNQGLGREKLFF.

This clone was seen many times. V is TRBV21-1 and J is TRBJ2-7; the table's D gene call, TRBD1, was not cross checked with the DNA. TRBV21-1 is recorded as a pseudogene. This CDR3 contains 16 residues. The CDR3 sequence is CASSTRGGDRGYEQYF. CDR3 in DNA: TGTGCCAGCAGCACCCGGGGAGGGGACAGGGGGTACGAGCAGTACTTC.

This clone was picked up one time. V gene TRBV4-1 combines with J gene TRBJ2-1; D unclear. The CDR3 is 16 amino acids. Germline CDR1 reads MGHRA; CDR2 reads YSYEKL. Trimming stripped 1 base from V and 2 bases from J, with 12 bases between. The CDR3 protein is CASSQVNLIAYNEQFF. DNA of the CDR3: TGCGCCAGCAGCCAAGTAAATCTGATAGCCTACAATGAGCAGTTCTTC.

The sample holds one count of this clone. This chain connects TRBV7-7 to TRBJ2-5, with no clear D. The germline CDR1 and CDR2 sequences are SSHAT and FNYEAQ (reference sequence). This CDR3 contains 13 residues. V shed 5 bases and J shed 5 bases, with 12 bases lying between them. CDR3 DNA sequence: TGTGCCAGCAGCCCCCTAGTTCACGAGACCCAGTACTTC. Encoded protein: CASSPLVHETQYF.

The DNA for the CDR3 is TGTGCCAGCAGCCACCTTCCCGGGACAGGGAGGGAGACCCAGTACTTC. Amino acids: CASSHLPGTGRETQYF. The chain couples TRBV5-4 to TRBJ2-5; 9 bases are a match to TRBD1. The CDR3 covers 16 residues. V lost 4 bases, J lost 5 bases, and 12 bases stayed unmatched. In germline, CDR1 is SGHNT, CDR2 YYREEE (reference sequence).

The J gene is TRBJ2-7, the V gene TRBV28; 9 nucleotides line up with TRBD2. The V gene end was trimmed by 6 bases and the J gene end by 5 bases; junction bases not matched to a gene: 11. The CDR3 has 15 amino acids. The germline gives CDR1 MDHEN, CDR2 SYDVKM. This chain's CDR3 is CASSLTSSGKNEQYF. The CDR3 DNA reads TGTGCCAGCAGCCTAACCTCTAGCGGGAAGAACGAGCAGTACTTC. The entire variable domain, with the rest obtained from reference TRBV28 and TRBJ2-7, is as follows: DVKVTQSSRYLVKRTGEKVFLECVQDMDHENMFWYRQDPGLGLRLIYFSYDVKMKEKGDIPEGYSVSREKKERFSLILESASTNQTSMYLCASSLTSSGKNEQYFGPGTRLTVT.

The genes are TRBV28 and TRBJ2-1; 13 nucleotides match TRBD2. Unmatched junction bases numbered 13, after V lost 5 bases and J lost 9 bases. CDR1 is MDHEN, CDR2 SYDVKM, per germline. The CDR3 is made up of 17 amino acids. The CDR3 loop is CASSEAQLAGGWGEQFF. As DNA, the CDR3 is TGTGCCAGCAGTGAGGCACAACTAGCGGGAGGGTGGGGTGAGCAGTTCTTC.

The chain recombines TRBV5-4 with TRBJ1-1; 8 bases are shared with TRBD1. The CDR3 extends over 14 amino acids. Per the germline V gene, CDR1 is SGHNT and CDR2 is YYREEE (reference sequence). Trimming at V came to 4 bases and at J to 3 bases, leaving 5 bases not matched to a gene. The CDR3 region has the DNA TGTGCCAGCAGCGAATACAGGGGGGACACTGAAGCTTTCTTT. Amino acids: CASSEYRGDTEAFF.

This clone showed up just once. The CDR3 loop is CASSSPGFSGGYTF. For the CDR3, the DNA is TGTGCCAGCAGTTCTCCGGGCTTTTCGGGGGGCTACACCTTC. The rearrangement links TRBV27 to TRBJ1-2, with D hard to call. The CDR3 totals 14 residues. The V end lost 4 bases, the J end lost 8 bases, and 17 bases lay between the germline ends. Germline CDR1 and CDR2: MNHEY and SMNVEV (reference sequence).

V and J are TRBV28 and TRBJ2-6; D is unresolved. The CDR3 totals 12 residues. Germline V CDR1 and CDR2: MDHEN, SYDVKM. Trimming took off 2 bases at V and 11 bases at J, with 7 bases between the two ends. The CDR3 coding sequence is TGTGCCAGCAGTTTACCCAGGCACGTCCTGACTTTC. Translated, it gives CASSLPRHVLTF.

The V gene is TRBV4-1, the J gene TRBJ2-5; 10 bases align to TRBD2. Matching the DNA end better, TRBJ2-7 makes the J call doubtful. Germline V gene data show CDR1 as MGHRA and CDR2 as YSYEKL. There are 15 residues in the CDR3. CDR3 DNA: TGCGCCAGCAGCCAAGGGACTAGCGGAACCTACGAGCAGTACTTC. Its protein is CASSQGTSGTYEQYF.

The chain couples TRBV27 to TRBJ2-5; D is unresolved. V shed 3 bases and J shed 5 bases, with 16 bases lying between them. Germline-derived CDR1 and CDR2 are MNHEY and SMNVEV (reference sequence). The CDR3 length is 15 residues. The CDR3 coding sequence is TGTGCCAGCAGTTTTAGGGTTGATGTGCAGGAGACCCAGTACTTC. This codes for CASSFRVDVQETQYF.

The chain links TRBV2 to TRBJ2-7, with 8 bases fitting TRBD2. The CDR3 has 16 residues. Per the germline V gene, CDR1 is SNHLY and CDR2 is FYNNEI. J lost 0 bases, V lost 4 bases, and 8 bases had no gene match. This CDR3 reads CASSGRRGAPSYEQYF. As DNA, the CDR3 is TGTGCCAGCAGTGGCCGGCGGGGGGCTCCCTCCTACGAGCAGTACTTC.